Included here is one T cell receptor (beta chain) sequence, with context. As yet, its antigen is unknown. Clones were read by immunoSEQ multiplex PCR, and TCRdb kept only the in-frame ones, dropping some. The sample holds 180,000 or so clones, approximately 93% seen once. The sample belongs to a study of T cell responses to AZD1222 COVID-19 vaccine. Findings and caveats of the study: Dominant at 160-218 and 743-854, vaccine-associated CD4 TCRs also spanned spike. Repertoires were sampled only after the peak T cell response. Baseline serostatus was positive in only six AZD1222 recipients.

The J segment lost 0 bases and the V segment lost 3 bases, leaving 3 bases of the junction unmatched. The CDR3 contains 14 residues. The germline V gene encodes CDR1 SGDLS and CDR2 YYNGEE. This chain joins TRBV9 and TRBJ2-7, with 7 bases identical to TRBD2. The TCR was taken from an adult who received the AZD1222 COVID-19 vaccine. Sequenced material: peripheral blood, taken 28 days after the second AZD1222 dose. CDR3 nucleotides: TGTGCCAGCAGCGCGGGGGACTACTCCTACGAGCAGTACTTC. The encoded protein is CASSAGDYSYEQYF.